One and the same sample provided the 26 T cell receptor beta chains below, sequenced in a study of shared clonotypes between healthy human individuals. Method: immunoSEQ multiplex PCR; TCRdb's copy keeps in-frame clones and lacks some. Counted here are 2 million to 3 million clones, roughly 93% occurring once; the ten biggest clones make up roughly 0.36%. The specimen sequenced was naive CD4+ T cells from PBMCs. The subset: CD45RA+ positively selected. These receptors originate from a man aged 18 to 29 in good health. Some clones in this sample may be carry-over from other donors' samples.

V and J are TRBV4-1 and TRBJ2-2; D unclear. CDR1 is MGHRA and CDR2 is YSYEKL in the germline V gene. The V and J ends lost 1 base and 6 bases respectively, with 6 bases between them. This CDR3 contains 13 residues. CDR3 in DNA: TGCGCCAGCAGCCAAGTGGGCTCCGGGGAGCTGTTTTTT. This translates into CASSQVGSGELFF.

This clone occurred once. The chain is built from TRBV11-2 and TRBJ1-2, with 11 bases lining up with TRBD1. CDR1 SGHAT and CDR2 FQNNGV come from the germline V gene. V lost 2 bases and J lost 6; bases outside the gene matches: 17. The CDR3 is 19 amino acids. The CDR3 DNA sequence: TGTGCCAGCAGCTTAATCAGGCTTATAAGCCGGGACAGGGGGGATGGCTACACCTTC. This codes for CASSLIRLISRDRGDGYTF.

A word on this clone: The same CDR3 also results from other DNA sequences found in this sample. The V and J genes are TRBV28 and TRBJ1-1, with 9 positions matching TRBD1. The trim removed 6 bases at V and 3 bases at J, leaving 5 bases unmatched. This CDR3 spans 14 amino acids. Germline CDR1 is MDHEN and CDR2 is SYDVKM. The DNA of the CDR3 is TGTGCCAGCAGCCTTGGGACAGGGTACACTGAAGCTTTCTTT. It codes for CASSLGTGYTEAFF.

The V and J genes are TRBV5-1 and TRBJ1-4; no clear D gene. V shed 0 bases and J shed 12 bases, with 12 bases lying between them. The CDR3 extends over 13 amino acids. Germline V gene sequence: CDR1 SGHRS, CDR2 YFSETQ. The CDR3 nucleotides read TGCGCCAGCAGCTTGGACGAGGGATTGGAACTGTTTTTT. This gives the protein CASSLDEGLELFF.

The rearrangement joins TRBV5-1 to TRBJ2-3; 9 bases align to TRBD1. CDR1 SGHRS and CDR2 YFSETQ come from the germline V gene. CDR3 length: 16 residues. After removal of 4 bases from V and 5 bases from J, the junction contained 11 bases not matched to a gene. CDR3 sequence (DNA): TGCGCCAGCAGCCGAACAACAGGGGGCGCAAAAGATACGCAGTATTTT. Translation gives CASSRTTGGAKDTQYF.

V gene TRBV14 combines with J gene TRBJ2-2; D is tentatively TRBD1 or TRBD2 (5 bases each). CDR1 and CDR2 (germline): SGHDN, FVKESK. V was shortened by 10 bases and J by 0 bases, with 18 bases between the two germline ends. This CDR3 is 16 amino acids long. The CDR3: CATPQPGLSNTGELFF. The CDR3 nucleotides read TGTGCCACCCCACAGCCGGGGCTATCGAACACCGGGGAGCTGTTTTTT.

This clone has only one observation. The chain links TRBV7-3 to TRBJ1-1, with D uncertain. CDR3 size: 13 residues. Trimming removed 6 bases from V and 5 bases from J, with 13 bases in between. Per germline, CDR1 SGHTA and CDR2 FQGTGA. CDR3 loop: CASRFTRGTEAFF. CDR3 DNA: TGTGCCAGCAGGTTCACACGAGGAACTGAAGCTTTCTTT.

As for this clone: Other nucleotide sequences in the sample specify the same CDR3. This chain joins TRBV7-9 and TRBJ2-5; D possibly matches TRBD1 or TRBD2 (5 bases each). Germline V gives CDR1 SEHNR, CDR2 FQNEAQ (reference sequence). Deletions cut 0 bases from V and 5 bases from J, with 7 bases between. There are 13 residues in the CDR3. The CDR3 region is CASSLAGVETQYF. In nucleotides, the CDR3 is TGTGCCAGCAGCTTAGCGGGGGTGGAGACCCAGTACTTC. The full variable domain, completed using reference TRBV7-9 and TRBJ2-5, is DTGVSQNPRHKITKRGQNVTFRCDPISEHNRLYWYRQTLGQGPEFLTYFQNEAQLEKSRLLSDRFSAERPKGSFSTLEIQRTEQGDSAMYLCASSLAGVETQYFGPGTRLLVL.

The rearrangement joins TRBV7-3 to TRBJ2-1, with TRBD2 as a possible D gene (5 bases). Germline V CDR1 and CDR2: SGHTA, FQGTGA. The V and J ends lost 5 bases and 13 bases respectively, with 15 bases between them. The CDR3 extends over 12 amino acids. The CDR3 is CASSVNGVGQFF. CDR3 bases: TGTGCCAGCAGCGTAAACGGGGTAGGTCAGTTCTTC.

Comment on this clone: The sample carries other DNA sequences with the same CDR3. CDR3 nucleotides: TGTGCCAGCAGCGTAGGGGGGATCACAGATACGCAGTATTTT. Translating it yields CASSVGGITDTQYF. The chain uses TRBV9 and TRBJ2-3; D could derive from TRBD1 or TRBD2 (5 bases each). CDR3 length equals 14 residues. The germline gives CDR1 SGDLS, CDR2 YYNGEE. V lost 0 bases, J lost 2 bases, and 7 bases lay in between.

This chain links TRBV7-9 with TRBJ2-7; 8 nucleotides line up with TRBD2. In germline, CDR1 is SEHNR, CDR2 FQNEAQ (reference sequence). The CDR3 covers 14 residues. V lost 5 bases, J lost 6 bases, and 9 bases stayed unmatched. CDR3 sequence reads: CASSPGGGRTEQYF. DNA for the CDR3: TGTGCCAGCAGCCCGGGCGGGGGGCGCACCGAGCAGTACTTC.

V is TRBV5-1 and J is TRBJ2-7; possible D gene TRBD1, 5 bases. The CDR3 contains 15 residues. Trimming left V 0 bases short and J 2 bases short, with 12 bases between. Germline V gene lookup returns CDR1 SGHRS and CDR2 YFSETQ. In DNA form, the CDR3 reads TGCGCCAGCAGCTTGGTCCAGGGCAGTCCCTACGAGCAGTACTTC. Translating gives CASSLVQGSPYEQYF.

The chain couples TRBV7-8 to TRBJ2-7; weak D call: TRBD2 (6 bases). This CDR3 has 16 residues. Trimming cost V 2 bases and J 6 bases, with 20 bases left between them. Germline CDR1 and CDR2: SGHVS and FQNEAQ. Here the CDR3 DNA reads TGTGCCAGCAGCTTATTATTGGGCGGGACTCAGGGCGAGCAGTACTTC. Translating gives CASSLLLGGTQGEQYF.

V is TRBV6-5 and J is TRBJ2-2, with D perhaps TRBD1 (5 bases). Germline CDR1 reads MNHEY; CDR2 reads SVGAGI. Trimming left V 2 bases short and J 6 bases short, with 16 bases between. The CDR3 runs to 16 residues. For the CDR3, the DNA is TGTGCCAGCAGTTACGGCAGGGTTATAACCCCCGGGGAGCTGTTTTTT. This gives the protein CASSYGRVITPGELFF.

The gene calls are TRBV21-1 and TRBJ1-3; the tabulated D call, TRBD1, remains unverified against the DNA. TRBV21-1 is flagged as a pseudogene. CDR3 length: 16 amino acids. In DNA, the CDR3 is TGTGCCAGCAGCAATCGACAGGGGGCTGCGGGAAACACCATATATTTT. This sequence encodes CASSNRQGAAGNTIYF.

This chain connects TRBV30 to TRBJ1-2; D call uncertain. Trimming cost V 0 bases and J 4 bases, with 15 bases left between them. Germline loops: CDR1 GTSNPN, CDR2 SVGIG (reference sequence). The CDR3 runs 15 residues. The CDR3 sequence: CAWSVYTRRPYGYTF. The CDR3 bases are TGTGCCTGGAGTGTATACACGCGACGGCCCTATGGCTACACCTTC.

The chain is built from TRBV6-1 and TRBJ1-1; D uncertain. Germline V gives CDR1 MNHNS, CDR2 SASEGT. The CDR3 totals 14 residues. V lost 3 bases to trimming and J lost 0 bases, with 8 bases between them. This CDR3 reads CASSDQVMNTEAFF. CDR3 sequence (DNA): TGTGCCAGCAGTGACCAGGTCATGAACACTGAAGCTTTCTTT.

The J gene is TRBJ2-3, the V gene TRBV14; 10 bases map to TRBD2. Unmatched junction bases numbered 10, after V lost 4 bases and J lost 3 bases. This CDR3 is built from 17 residues. Germline lookup yields CDR1 SGHDN and CDR2 FVKESK. CDR3 coding DNA: TGTGCCAGCAGCCGACGCCACTCGACTAGCGGGACAGATACGCAGTATTTT. This codes for CASSRRHSTSGTDTQYF. The variable domain in full, with the rest retrieved from reference TRBV14 and TRBJ2-3, is EAGVTQFPSHSVIEKGQTVTLRCDPISGHDNLYWYRRVMGKEIKFLLHFVKESKQDESGMPNNRFLAERTGGTYSTLKVQPAELEDSGVYFCASSRRHSTSGTDTQYFGPGTRLTVL.

This chain joins TRBV18 and TRBJ2-2; possibly TRBD2 for D (6 bases). Germline V CDR1 and CDR2: KGHSH, LQKENI. The CDR3 consists of 12 residues. The CDR3 DNA is TGTGGCGCGGGAAAGAACACCGGGGAGCTGTTTTTT. Protein product: CGAGKNTGELFF.

Notes on this clone: A read error may produce the germline difference seen at one junction end. CDR3 sequence reads: CASTLEGINHGYTF. The CDR3 bases are TGTGCCAGCACCCTGGAGGGCATTAACCATGGCTACACCTTC. The chain links TRBV28 to TRBJ1-2; D uncertain. Looked up from germline, CDR1 is MDHEN and CDR2 is SYDVKM. The CDR3 totals 14 residues.

Points on this clone: Since no conserved phenylalanine or tryptophan closes the CDR3, a read error is the likely cause. It is unclear where the CDR3 begins or ends on the DNA, so no DNA is shown, and the CDR3 is as TCRdb lists it. The rearrangement joins TRBV11-2 to TRBJ2-7; the D call of TRBD1 is as the table states it, not checked on the DNA. Ends included, the CDR3 has 11 residues. Germline V CDR1 and CDR2: SGHAT, FQNNGV. The CDR3: CASSLGRNNKN.

The V gene is TRBV5-1, the J gene TRBJ2-1, with 8 bases that match TRBD2. This CDR3 spans 17 amino acids. V was pared by 4 bases and J by 0 bases, with 9 bases of the junction left unmatched. Germline V gene lookup returns CDR1 SGHRS and CDR2 YFSETQ. The CDR3 sequence is CASSLLTGGSSYNEQFF. The DNA of the CDR3 is TGCGCCAGCAGCCTACTCACGGGGGGGAGCTCCTACAATGAGCAGTTCTTC.

The chain links TRBV11-3 to TRBJ2-3; perhaps TRBD2 as D (5 bases). CDR3 size: 14 residues. The V end was cut by 4 bases, the J end by 3 bases, with 11 bases between. Germline V gene data show CDR1 as SGHNT and CDR2 as YENEEA. This CDR3 reads CASSYKGGTDTQYF. The CDR3 DNA reads as TGTGCCAGCAGCTATAAGGGCGGGACAGATACGCAGTATTTT.

About this clone itself: This specimen includes other DNA sequences encoding the same CDR3. The CDR3 reads CASSPREKLFF. DNA of the CDR3: TGTGCCAGCAGTCCGAGGGAAAAACTGTTTTTT. The gene calls are TRBV28 and TRBJ1-4; D not resolved. This CDR3 has 11 residues. The V end lost 5 bases, the J end lost 8 bases, and 6 bases lay between the germline ends. Germline assignment: CDR1 MDHEN and CDR2 SYDVKM.

This CDR3 reads CASSLGVNNYNEQFF. CDR3 DNA: TGTGCCAGCAGCTTGGGGGTAAACAACTACAATGAGCAGTTCTTC. The chain uses TRBV5-6 and TRBJ2-1; D gene uncertain. Trimming shortened V by 0 bases and J by 3 bases, and 10 bases separated the two germline ends. CDR1 SGHDT and CDR2 YYEEEE come from the germline V gene. CDR3 length equals 15 residues.

This sequence joins TRBV6-5 and TRBJ2-5; TRBD2 aligns across 7 bases. The end of the DNA fits TRBJ2-7 better, so the J call may be wrong. CDR1 is MNHEY, CDR2 SVGAGI, per germline. This CDR3 has 14 amino acids. CDR3 residues: CASSWGGRTYEQYF. DNA for the CDR3: TGTGCCAGCAGTTGGGGCGGGAGAACCTACGAGCAGTACTTC.